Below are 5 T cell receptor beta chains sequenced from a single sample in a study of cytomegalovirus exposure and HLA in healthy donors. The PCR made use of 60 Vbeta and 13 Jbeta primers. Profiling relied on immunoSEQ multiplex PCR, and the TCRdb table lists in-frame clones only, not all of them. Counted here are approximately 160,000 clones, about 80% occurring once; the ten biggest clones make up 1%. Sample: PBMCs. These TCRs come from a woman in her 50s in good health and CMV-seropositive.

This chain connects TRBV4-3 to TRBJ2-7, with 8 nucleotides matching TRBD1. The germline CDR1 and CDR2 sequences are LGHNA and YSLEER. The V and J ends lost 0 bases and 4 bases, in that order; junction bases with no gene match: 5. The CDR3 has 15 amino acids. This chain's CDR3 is CASSQDPDRGYEQYF. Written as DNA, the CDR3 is TGCGCCAGCAGCCAAGACCCCGACAGGGGATACGAGCAGTACTTC.

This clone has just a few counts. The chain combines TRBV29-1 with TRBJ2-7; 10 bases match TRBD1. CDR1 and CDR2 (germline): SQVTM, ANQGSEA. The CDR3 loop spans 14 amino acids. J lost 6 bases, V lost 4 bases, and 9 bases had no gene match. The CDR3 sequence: CSVGLGTGVIEQYF. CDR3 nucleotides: TGCAGCGTTGGATTGGGGACAGGGGTCATCGAGCAGTACTTC.

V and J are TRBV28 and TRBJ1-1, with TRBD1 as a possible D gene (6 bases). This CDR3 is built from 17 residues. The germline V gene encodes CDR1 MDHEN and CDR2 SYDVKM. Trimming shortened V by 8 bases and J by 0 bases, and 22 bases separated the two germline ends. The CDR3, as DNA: TGTGCCAGCCCCCCTCGTGGGTCAGGGGATTTGAACACTGAAGCTTTCTTT. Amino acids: CASPPRGSGDLNTEAFF.

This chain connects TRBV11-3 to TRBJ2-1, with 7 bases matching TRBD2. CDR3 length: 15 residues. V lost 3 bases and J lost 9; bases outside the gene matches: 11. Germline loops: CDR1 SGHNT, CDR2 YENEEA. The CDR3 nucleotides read TGTGCCAGCAGCTTGGGGCGGGAGAGTTCCGGTGAGCAGTTCTTC. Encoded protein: CASSLGRESSGEQFF.

Written as DNA, the CDR3 is TGTGCCAGCAGCGTTAGCGGGGGAGGGATCCAAGAGACCCAGTACTTC. Its protein product is CASSVSGGGIQETQYF. The chain recombines TRBV7-2 with TRBJ2-5; 9 bases are a match to TRBD2. In germline, CDR1 is SGHTA, CDR2 FQGNSA. The ends lost 5 bases at V and 1 base at J; junction bases unmatched: 8. The CDR3 length is 16 residues.